The entry below describes one T cell receptor beta chain. As yet, its antigen is unknown. This sample is part of a study of long-term antiretroviral therapy in people with HIV. Survey-level resolution applied to immunoSEQ assay v3.0. Libraries were prepared by immunoSEQ multiplex PCR; TCRdb keeps only in-frame clonotypes and omits some of them. The data show about 35,000 clones, less than 90% seen once. The study's findings and limits: Despite increasing after ART, diversity remained lower than that of transplant donor controls.

Amounts of roughly 0.95-11 million cryopreserved PBMC were held in the samples before DNA extraction. From germline, CDR1 is SGHTS and CDR2 YDEGEE. Trimming pared 4 bases from V and 2 bases from J, leaving 13 bases between. The CDR3 is 14 residues long. This clonotype was sampled from a man aged 18 to 35 with HIV. The sample in question was unsorted PBMCs, obtained 1 year after starting antiretroviral therapy. The gene calls are TRBV5-8 and TRBJ2-7; D is possibly TRBD1 or TRBD2 (5 bases each). CDR3 sequence (DNA): TGTGCCAGCAGCCGGGGACCGCCAACCTACGAGCAGTACTTC. The encoded protein is CASSRGPPTYEQYF.